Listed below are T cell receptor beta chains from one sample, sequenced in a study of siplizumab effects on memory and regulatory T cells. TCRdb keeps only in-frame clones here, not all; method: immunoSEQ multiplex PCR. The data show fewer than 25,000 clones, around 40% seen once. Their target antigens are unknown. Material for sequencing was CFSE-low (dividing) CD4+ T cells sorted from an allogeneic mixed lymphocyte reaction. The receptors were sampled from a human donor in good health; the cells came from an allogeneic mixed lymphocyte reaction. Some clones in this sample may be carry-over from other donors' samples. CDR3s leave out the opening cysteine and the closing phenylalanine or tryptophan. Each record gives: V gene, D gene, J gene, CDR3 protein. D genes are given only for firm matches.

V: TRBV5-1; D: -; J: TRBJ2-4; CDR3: ASSFLGLDGAKNIQY
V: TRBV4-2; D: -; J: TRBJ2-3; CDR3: ASSQVYMGSDTDTQY
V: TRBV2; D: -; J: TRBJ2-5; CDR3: ASSENSLETQY
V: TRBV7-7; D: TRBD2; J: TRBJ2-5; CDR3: ASSFGTRERGGVETQY
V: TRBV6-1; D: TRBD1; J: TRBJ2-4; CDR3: ASTDRGKNIQY
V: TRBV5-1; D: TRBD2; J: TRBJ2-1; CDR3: ASSLRTSGVYNEQF
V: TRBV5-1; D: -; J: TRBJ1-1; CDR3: ASSLSQNTEAF
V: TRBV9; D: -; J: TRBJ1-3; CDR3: ASSVVPQGLSGNTIY
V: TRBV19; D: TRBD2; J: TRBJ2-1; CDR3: ASSIPSGRSNEQF
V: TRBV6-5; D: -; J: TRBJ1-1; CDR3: ASSYWGTEAF
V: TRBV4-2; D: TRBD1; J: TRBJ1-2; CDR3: ASSSGQGNYGYT
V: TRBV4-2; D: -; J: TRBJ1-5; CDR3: ASSFYREKPQH
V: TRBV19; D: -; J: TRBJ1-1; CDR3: ASSIFGSTEAF
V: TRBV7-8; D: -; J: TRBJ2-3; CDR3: ASSLPASPSVDTQY
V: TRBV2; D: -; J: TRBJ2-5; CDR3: ARRPGETQY
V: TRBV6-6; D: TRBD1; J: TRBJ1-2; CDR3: ASSYRQGGGYT
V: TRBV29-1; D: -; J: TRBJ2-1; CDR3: SVRTANEQF
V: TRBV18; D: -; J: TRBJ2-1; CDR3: ASSPPTGTLGNEQF
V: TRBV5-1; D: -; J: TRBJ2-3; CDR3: ASSLSVGPDTQY
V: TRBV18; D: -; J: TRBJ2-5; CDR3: ASSPLDSQETQY
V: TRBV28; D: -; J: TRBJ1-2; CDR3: ASSAYRRTNYGYT
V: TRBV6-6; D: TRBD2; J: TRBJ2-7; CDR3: ASSSGGLAVYEQY
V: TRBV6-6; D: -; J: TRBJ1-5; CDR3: ASSYVAFAAQH
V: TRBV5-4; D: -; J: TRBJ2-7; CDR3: ASSFGLGEQY
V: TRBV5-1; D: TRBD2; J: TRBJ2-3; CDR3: ASSWEGATDTQY
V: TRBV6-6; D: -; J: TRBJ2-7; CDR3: ASTQRGGSYEQY
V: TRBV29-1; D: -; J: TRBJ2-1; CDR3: SGTAYNEQF
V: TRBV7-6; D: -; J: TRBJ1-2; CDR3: ASSLASNGFNYGYT
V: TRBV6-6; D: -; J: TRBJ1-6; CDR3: ASRDQGHSPLH
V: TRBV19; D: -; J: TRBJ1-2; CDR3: ASSKGISIYGYT
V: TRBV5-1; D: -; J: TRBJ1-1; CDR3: ASRPHGHLTEAF
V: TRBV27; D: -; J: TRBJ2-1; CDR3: ASSLRAAGFWDEQF
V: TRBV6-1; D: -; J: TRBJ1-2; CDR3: ASTKTGIDGYT
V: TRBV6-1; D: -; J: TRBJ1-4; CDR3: ASSNLGTTGGKLF
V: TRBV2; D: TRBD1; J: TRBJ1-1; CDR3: ASNTIFGQGGTEAF
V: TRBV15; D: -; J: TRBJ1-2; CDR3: ATSRDLQDGYT
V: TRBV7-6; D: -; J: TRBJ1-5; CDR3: ASSLAPTGGYSNQPQH
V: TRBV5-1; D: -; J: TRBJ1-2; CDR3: ASSELAGSYGYT
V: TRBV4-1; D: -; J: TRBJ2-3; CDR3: ASSQDGLSTDTQY
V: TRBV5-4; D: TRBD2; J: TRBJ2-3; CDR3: ASSLGGGGRDTQY
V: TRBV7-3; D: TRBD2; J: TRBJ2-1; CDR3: ASSLDRLAGGREQF
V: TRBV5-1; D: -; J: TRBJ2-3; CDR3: ASSSGPSSTDTQY
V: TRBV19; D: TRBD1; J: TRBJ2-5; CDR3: ASSTTGDGKTQY
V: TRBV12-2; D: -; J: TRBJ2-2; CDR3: ASRSYLYLNTGELF
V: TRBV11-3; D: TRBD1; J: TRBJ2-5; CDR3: ASSSAGGETQY
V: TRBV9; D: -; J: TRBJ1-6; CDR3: ASSVEGVFNSPLH